A selection of T cell receptor beta chains follows, all from one sample in a study of cytomegalovirus exposure and HLA in healthy donors. Clones were read by immunoSEQ multiplex PCR, and TCRdb kept only the in-frame ones, dropping some. This sample carries tens of thousands of clones, 80% of them seen once, and the ten largest clones take around a quarter. The sequencing input was PBMCs. The receptors originated from a woman in her fifties or sixties in good health and CMV-seropositive. CDR3s include the opening cysteine and the closing phenylalanine or tryptophan. A D gene is named only where the DNA matches it firmly. Rows give clone size only sometimes, using once, few, many, or a class for an expanded clone.

clone_size	d_call	v_call	j_call	cdr3_aa	cdr3_nt
NA	NA	TRBV15	TRBJ2-3	CATSRTTTSPPDTQYF	TGTGCCACCAGCCGAACGACAACCTCACCCCCAGATACGCAGTATTTT
NA	NA	TRBV4-1	TRBJ1-1	CASSQVRGLAGGSTEAFF	TGCGCCAGCAGCCAAGTCAGGGGCTTAGCGGGAGGGAGCACTGAAGCTTTCTTT
NA	NA	TRBV5-1	TRBJ2-6	CASSLGQGHSGANVLTF	TGCGCCAGCAGCTTGGGTCAGGGCCACTCTGGGGCCAACGTCCTGACTTTC
few	TRBD2	TRBV2	TRBJ2-5	CASILAGGLGGTQYF	TGTGCCAGCATCCTAGCGGGGGGGCTCGGAGGGACCCAGTACTTC
NA	TRBD2	TRBV27	TRBJ2-7	CASSLVRQSGLAGNEQYF	TGTGCCAGCAGTTTAGTCCGTCAGTCGGGACTAGCGGGGAACGAGCAGTACTTC
NA	TRBD1	TRBV5-6	TRBJ1-1	CASSLLLGQERHTEAFF	TGTGCCAGCAGCTTGTTATTGGGACAGGAACGACACACTGAAGCTTTCTTT
NA	TRBD2	TRBV10-1	TRBJ2-1	CASSESVGLAVLNEQFF	TGCGCCAGCAGTGAGTCCGTCGGACTAGCGGTCCTCAATGAGCAGTTCTTC
once	NA	TRBV7-6	TRBJ1-2	CASSLGAGVGYTF	TGTGCCAGCAGCTTAGGGGCAGGGGTTGGCTACACCTTC
once	NA	TRBV30	TRBJ2-3	CAWSVRGGNTDTQYF	TGTGCCTGGAGTGTACGTGGCGGTAACACAGATACGCAGTATTTT
NA	NA	TRBV5-4	TRBJ1-3	CASSLGGPYSGNTIYF	TGTGCCAGCAGCTTGGGGGGGCCCTACTCTGGAAACACCATATATTTT
NA	NA	TRBV5-1	TRBJ2-5	CASSWAGRQETQYF	TGCGCCAGCAGCTGGGCCGGCAGGCAAGAGACCCAGTACTTC
NA	TRBD2	TRBV30	TRBJ2-2	CAWSGLAGVTGELFF	TGTGCCTGGAGTGGTCTAGCGGGAGTTACCGGGGAGCTGTTTTTT
NA	NA	TRBV11-2	TRBJ1-5	CASSQGLQRAQHF	TGTGCCAGCAGCCAAGGTTTACAACGGGCCCAGCATTTT
NA	NA	TRBV6-4	TRBJ2-5	CASTDGWQQTLETQYF	TGTGCCAGCACCGACGGTTGGCAGCAGACATTAGAGACCCAGTACTTC
NA	TRBD2	TRBV7-8	TRBJ2-1	CASSLLAGSSYNEQFF	TGTGCCAGCAGCTTACTAGCGGGATCAAGTTACAATGAGCAGTTCTTC
NA	TRBD1	TRBV18	TRBJ1-5	CASSQLGGTVSNQPQHF	TGTGCCAGCTCACAGCTAGGGGGGACAGTGAGCAATCAGCCCCAGCATTTT
NA	NA	TRBV19	TRBJ1-1	CASSSYGFMNTEAFF	TGTGCCAGTAGTTCATACGGGTTTATGAACACTGAAGCTTTCTTT
NA	NA	TRBV21-1	TRBJ2-3	CASSKGTSGGATDTQYF	TGTGCCAGCAGCAAGGGGACTAGCGGGGGGGCAACAGATACGCAGTATTTT
NA	NA	TRBV7-8	TRBJ2-1	CASSLRSNEQFF	TGTGCCAGCAGCTTAAGGAGCAATGAGCAGTTCTTC
NA	NA	TRBV25-1	TRBJ1-5	CASSPSGTPNQPQHF	TGTGCCAGCAGCCCCAGCGGGACACCCAATCAGCCCCAGCATTTT
NA	NA	TRBV7-3	TRBJ2-3	CASSPRGTLTTDTQYF	TGTGCCAGCAGCCCAAGGGGGACACTAACCACAGATACGCAGTATTTT
NA	NA	TRBV18	TRBJ1-2	CASSPPPGLSYGYTF	TGTGCCAGCTCACCACCCCCAGGGCTGAGCTATGGCTACACCTTC
NA	NA	TRBV14	TRBJ1-5	CASSGGFLQGDQPQHF	TGTGCCAGCAGCGGGGGATTTTTACAGGGTGATCAGCCCCAGCATTTT
NA	TRBD1	TRBV7-9	TRBJ1-2	CASSETGDHGYTF	TGTGCCAGCAGCGAAACAGGGGACCATGGCTACACCTTC
NA	TRBD1	TRBV27	TRBJ2-7	CASSFFGTGDMEQYF	TGTGCCAGCAGTTTCTTTGGGACAGGCGACATGGAGCAGTACTTC
NA	NA	TRBV5-6	TRBJ1-3	CASSRTDGNTIYF	TGTGCCAGCAGCAGGACAGATGGAAACACCATATATTTT
NA	TRBD1	TRBV6-1	TRBJ2-1	CASSEVWTGLINEQFF	TGTGCCAGCAGTGAAGTTTGGACAGGGCTCATCAATGAGCAGTTCTTC
NA	TRBD2	TRBV6-4	TRBJ2-2	CASSAAGGATGELFF	TGTGCCAGCAGTGCGGCGGGGGGCGCGACCGGGGAGCTGTTTTTT
NA	TRBD1	TRBV27	TRBJ2-1	CASSGQEYYNEQFF	TGTGCCAGCAGCGGACAGGAGTACTACAATGAGCAGTTCTTC
NA	TRBD1	TRBV7-9	TRBJ1-4	CASSFGGQGTKLFF	TGTGCCAGCAGCTTCGGGGGACAGGGGACAAAACTGTTTTTT
few	NA	TRBV2	TRBJ1-1	CASSGHSNTEAFF	TGTGCCAGCAGCGGACATTCGAACACTGAAGCTTTCTTT
NA	TRBD2	TRBV7-6	TRBJ2-3	CASSFAGTRTTDTQYF	TGTGCCAGCAGCTTCGCCGGGACTAGGACCACAGATACGCAGTATTTT
NA	TRBD1	TRBV6-1	TRBJ1-1	CASRGTGWNTEAFF	TGTGCCAGCAGGGGGACAGGGTGGAACACTGAAGCTTTCTTT
few	NA	TRBV5-6	TRBJ1-3	CASSPPTGGGNTIYF	TGTGCCAGCAGCCCTCCGACGGGGGGTGGAAACACCATATATTTT
NA	TRBD1	TRBV7-3	TRBJ2-1	CASSFDRDNEQFF	TGTGCCAGCAGCTTCGACAGGGACAATGAGCAGTTCTTC
NA	TRBD1	TRBV6-5	TRBJ1-1	CASSPPPDRVTEAFF	TGTGCCAGCAGTCCCCCCCCGGACAGGGTGACTGAAGCTTTCTTT
NA	NA	TRBV7-9	TRBJ2-7	CASSLAFGAGRTYEQYF	TGTGCCAGCAGCTTAGCGTTTGGGGCAGGCCGAACCTACGAGCAGTACTTC
NA	TRBD2	TRBV30	TRBJ2-7	CAWTSGGTPYEQYF	TGTGCCTGGACTAGCGGGGGTACTCCCTACGAGCAGTACTTC
NA	NA	TRBV18	TRBJ1-1	CASSLADEAFF	TGTGCCAGCTCACTGGCAGATGAAGCTTTCTTT
NA	NA	TRBV5-1	TRBJ2-1	CASSLDGEPYNEQFF	TGCGCCAGCAGCTTGGACGGGGAACCCTACAATGAGCAGTTCTTC